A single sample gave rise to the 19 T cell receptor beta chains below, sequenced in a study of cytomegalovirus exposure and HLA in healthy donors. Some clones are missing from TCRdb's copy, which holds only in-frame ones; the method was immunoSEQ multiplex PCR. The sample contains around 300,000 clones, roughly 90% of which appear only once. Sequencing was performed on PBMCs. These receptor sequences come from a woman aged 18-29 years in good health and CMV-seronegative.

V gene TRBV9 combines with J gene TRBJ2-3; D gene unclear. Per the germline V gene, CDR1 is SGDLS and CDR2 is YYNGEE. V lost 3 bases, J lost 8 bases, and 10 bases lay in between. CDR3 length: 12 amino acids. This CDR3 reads CASSDPRGTQYF. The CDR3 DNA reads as TGTGCCAGCAGCGATCCCCGAGGTACGCAGTATTTT.

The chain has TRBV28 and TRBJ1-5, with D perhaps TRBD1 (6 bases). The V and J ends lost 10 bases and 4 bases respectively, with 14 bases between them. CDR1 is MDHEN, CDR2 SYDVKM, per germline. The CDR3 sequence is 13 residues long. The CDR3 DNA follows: TGTGCCACCGCGGGGGGGCTGAATCAGCCCCAGCATTTT. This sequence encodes CATAGGLNQPQHF.

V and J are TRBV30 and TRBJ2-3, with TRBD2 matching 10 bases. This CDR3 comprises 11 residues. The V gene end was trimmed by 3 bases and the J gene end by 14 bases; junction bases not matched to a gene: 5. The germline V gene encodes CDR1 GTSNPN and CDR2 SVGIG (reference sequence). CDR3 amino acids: CAWRRAGGPYF. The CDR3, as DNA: TGTGCCTGGAGGAGAGCGGGAGGGCCGTATTTT.

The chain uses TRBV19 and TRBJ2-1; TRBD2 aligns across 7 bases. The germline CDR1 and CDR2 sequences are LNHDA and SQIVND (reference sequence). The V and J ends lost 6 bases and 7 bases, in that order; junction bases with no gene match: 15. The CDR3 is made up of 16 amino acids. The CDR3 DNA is TGTGCCAGTAGCGTTACTAGCGCGCAGAGGCGTAATGAGCAGTTCTTC. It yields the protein CASSVTSAQRRNEQFF.

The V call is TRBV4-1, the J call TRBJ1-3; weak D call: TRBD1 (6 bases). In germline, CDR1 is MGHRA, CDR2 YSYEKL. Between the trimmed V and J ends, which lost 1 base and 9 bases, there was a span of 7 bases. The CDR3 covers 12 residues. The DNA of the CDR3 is TGCGCCAGCAGCCAAGGCAGGGGCACCATATATTTT. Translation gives CASSQGRGTIYF.

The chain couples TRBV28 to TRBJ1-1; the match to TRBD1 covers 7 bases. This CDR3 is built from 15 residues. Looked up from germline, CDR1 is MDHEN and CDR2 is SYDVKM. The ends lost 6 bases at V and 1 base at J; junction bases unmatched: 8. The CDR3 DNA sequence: TGTGCCAGCAGCAGCCGGGACAGCACGAACACTGAAGCTTTCTTT. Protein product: CASSSRDSTNTEAFF.

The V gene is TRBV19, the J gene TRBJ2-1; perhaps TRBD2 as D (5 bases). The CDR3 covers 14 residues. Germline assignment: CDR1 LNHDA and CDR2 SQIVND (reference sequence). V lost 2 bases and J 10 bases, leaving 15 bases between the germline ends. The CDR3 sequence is CASSILAENTEQFF. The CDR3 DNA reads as TGTGCCAGTAGTATACTAGCCGAAAACACCGAGCAGTTCTTC. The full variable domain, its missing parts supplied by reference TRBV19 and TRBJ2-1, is DGGITQSPKYLFRKEGQNVTLSCEQNLNHDAMYWYRQDPGQGLRLIYYSQIVNDFQKGDIAEGYSVSREKKESFPLTVTSAQKNPTAFYLCASSILAENTEQFFGPGTRLTVL.

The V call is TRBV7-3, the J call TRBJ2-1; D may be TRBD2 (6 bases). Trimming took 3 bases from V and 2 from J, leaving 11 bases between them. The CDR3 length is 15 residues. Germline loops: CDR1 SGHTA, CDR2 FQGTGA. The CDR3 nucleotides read TGTGCCAGCAGCTTCCTAGCGAGGGCCTACAATGAGCAGTTCTTC. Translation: CASSFLARAYNEQFF.

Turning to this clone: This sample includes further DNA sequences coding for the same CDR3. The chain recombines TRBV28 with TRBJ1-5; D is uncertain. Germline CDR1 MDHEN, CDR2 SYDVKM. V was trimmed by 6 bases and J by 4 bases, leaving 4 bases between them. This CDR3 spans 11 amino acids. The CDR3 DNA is TGTGCCAGCAGCCCAAATCAGCCCCAGCATTTT. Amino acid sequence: CASSPNQPQHF.

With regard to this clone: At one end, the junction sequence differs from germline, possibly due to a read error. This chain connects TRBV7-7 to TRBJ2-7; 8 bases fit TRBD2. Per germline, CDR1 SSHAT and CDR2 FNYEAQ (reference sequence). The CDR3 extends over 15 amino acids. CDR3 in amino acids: CASSSGLGGSYEQYF. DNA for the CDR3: TGTGCTAGCAGCTCGGGACTAGGCGGCTCCTACGAGCAGTACTTC.

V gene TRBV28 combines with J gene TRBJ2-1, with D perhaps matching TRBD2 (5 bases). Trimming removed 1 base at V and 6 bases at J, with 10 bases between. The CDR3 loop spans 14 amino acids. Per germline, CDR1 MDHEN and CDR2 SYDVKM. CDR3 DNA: TGTGCCAGCAGTTTATTGACGGGGAGCAATGAGCAGTTCTTC. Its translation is CASSLLTGSNEQFF.

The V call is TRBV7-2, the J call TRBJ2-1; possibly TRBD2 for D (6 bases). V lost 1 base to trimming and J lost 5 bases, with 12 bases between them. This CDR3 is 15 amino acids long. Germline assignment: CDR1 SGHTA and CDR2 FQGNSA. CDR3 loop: CASSLGGVRNNEQFF. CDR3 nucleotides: TGTGCCAGCAGCTTAGGGGGGGTTAGAAACAATGAGCAGTTCTTC.

This chain's CDR3 is CASSPSYLTSGEQYF. CDR3 in DNA: TGTGCCAGCAGTCCCTCCTACCTGACTAGCGGCGAGCAGTACTTC. The chain is built from TRBV28 and TRBJ2-7, with 9 positions matching TRBD2. With V trimmed by 5 bases and J by 6 bases, 11 bases remained unmatched. This CDR3 has 15 residues. Germline V CDR1 and CDR2: MDHEN, SYDVKM.

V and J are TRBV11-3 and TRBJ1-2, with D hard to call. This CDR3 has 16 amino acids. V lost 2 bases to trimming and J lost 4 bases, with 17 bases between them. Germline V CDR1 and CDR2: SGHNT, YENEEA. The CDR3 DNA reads TGTGCCAGCAGCTTATTCGTACGGTCTCTTGTCTATGGCTACACCTTC. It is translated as CASSLFVRSLVYGYTF.

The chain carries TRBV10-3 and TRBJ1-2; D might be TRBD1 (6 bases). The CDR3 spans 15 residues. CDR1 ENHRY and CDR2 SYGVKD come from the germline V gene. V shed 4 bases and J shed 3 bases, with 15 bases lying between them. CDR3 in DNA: TGTGCCATCAGTGGGGGGCGGGCCGTCGACTATGGCTACACCTTC. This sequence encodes CAISGGRAVDYGYTF.

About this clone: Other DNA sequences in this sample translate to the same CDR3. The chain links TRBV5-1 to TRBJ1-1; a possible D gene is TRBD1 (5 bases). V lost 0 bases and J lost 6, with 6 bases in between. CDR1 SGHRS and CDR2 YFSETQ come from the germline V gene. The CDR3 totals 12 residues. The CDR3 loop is CASSLEGAEAFF. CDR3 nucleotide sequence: TGCGCCAGCAGCTTGGAAGGGGCTGAAGCTTTCTTT.

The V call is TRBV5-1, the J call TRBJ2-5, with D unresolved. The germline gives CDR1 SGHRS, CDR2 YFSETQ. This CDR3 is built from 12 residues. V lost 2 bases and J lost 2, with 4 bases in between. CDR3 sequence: CASSFAQETQYF. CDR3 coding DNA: TGCGCCAGCAGCTTCGCGCAAGAGACCCAGTACTTC.

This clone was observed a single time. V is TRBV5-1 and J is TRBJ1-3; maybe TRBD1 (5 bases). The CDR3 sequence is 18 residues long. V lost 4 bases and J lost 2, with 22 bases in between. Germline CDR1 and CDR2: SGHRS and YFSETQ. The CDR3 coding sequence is TGCGCCAGCAGCACGGACATCGTGGGGCACAGCCCTGGAAACACCATATATTTT. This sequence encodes CASSTDIVGHSPGNTIYF.

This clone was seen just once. The CDR3, as DNA: TGTGCCACCAGCAGAGATCTCAACGGGGAGACCCAGTACTTC. Its protein is CATSRDLNGETQYF. This chain links TRBV15 with TRBJ2-5; D uncertain. The CDR3 runs to 14 residues. Germline assignment: CDR1 LNHNV and CDR2 YYDKDF (reference sequence). V lost 0 bases to trimming and J lost 5 bases, with 10 bases between them.